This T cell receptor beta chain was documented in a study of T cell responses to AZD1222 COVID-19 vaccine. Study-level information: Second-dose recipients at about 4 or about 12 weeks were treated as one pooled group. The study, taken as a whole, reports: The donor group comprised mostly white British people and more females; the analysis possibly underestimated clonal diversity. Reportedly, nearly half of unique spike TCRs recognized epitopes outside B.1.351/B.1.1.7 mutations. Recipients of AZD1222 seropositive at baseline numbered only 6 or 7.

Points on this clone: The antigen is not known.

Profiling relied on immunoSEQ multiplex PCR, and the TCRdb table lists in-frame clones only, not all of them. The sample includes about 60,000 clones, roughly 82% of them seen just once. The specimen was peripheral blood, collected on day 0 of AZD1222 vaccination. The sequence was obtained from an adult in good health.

The CDR3 region has the DNA TGCGCCAGCAGCTTGACTAGCGAGAACAATGAGCAGTTCTTC. As protein: CASSLTSENNEQFF. The J gene is TRBJ2-1, the V gene TRBV5-1, with 7 bases matching TRBD2. V was pared by 1 base and J by 5 bases, with 3 bases of the junction left unmatched. From germline, CDR1 is SGHRS and CDR2 YFSETQ. CDR3 length: 14 residues. Together with reference TRBV5-1 and TRBJ2-1, the CDR3 gives the full variable domain: KAGVTQTPRYLIKTRGQQVTLSCSPISGHRSVSWYQQTPGQGLQFLFEYFSETQRNKGNFPGRFSGRQFSNSRSEMNVSTLELGDSALYLCASSLTSENNEQFFGPGTRLTVL.